This is a list of T cell receptor beta chains from one sample in a study of shared clonotypes between healthy human individuals. The data were produced by immunoSEQ multiplex PCR, yet TCRdb's version contains in-frame clones alone and is incomplete. The data hold 950,000 to 1,200,000 clones, with roughly 80% observed a single time. Sequencing used memory CD4+ T cells from PBMCs. The receptors here all came from a man younger than 35 in good health. Some clones in this sample may be carry-over from other donors' samples. The CDR3 runs from the conserved cysteine through the conserved F or W. The order of the fields is V gene, clone size, D gene, J gene, CDR3 protein, CDR3 DNA. The D gene is left open where the match is weak. Not every row has a clone size; where given, it reads once, few, many or a size class.

V gene: TRBV18; clone size: .; D gene: TRBD2; J gene: TRBJ2-7; CDR3 protein: CASSPVPGGNNYEQYF; CDR3 DNA: TGTGCCAGCTCACCAGTCCCGGGGGGTAATAACTACGAGCAGTACTTC
V gene: TRBV6-1; clone size: .; D gene: .; J gene: TRBJ1-2; CDR3 protein: CASSEQGTHYGYTF; CDR3 DNA: TGTGCCAGCAGTGAACAGGGCACCCACTATGGCTACACCTTC
V gene: TRBV10-3; clone size: .; D gene: TRBD1; J gene: TRBJ1-5; CDR3 protein: CAITPDRGGQPQHF; CDR3 DNA: TGTGCCATCACCCCGGACAGGGGTGGTCAGCCCCAGCATTTT
V gene: TRBV13; clone size: .; D gene: .; J gene: TRBJ2-5; CDR3 protein: CASSLNRVGTQYF; CDR3 DNA: TGTGCCAGCAGCTTAAACAGGGTGGGGACCCAGTACTTC
V gene: TRBV11-2; clone size: once; D gene: .; J gene: TRBJ1-5; CDR3 protein: CASSPTNNQPQHF; CDR3 DNA: TGTGCCAGCAGCCCAACAAACAATCAGCCCCAGCATTTT
V gene: TRBV6-5; clone size: .; D gene: .; J gene: TRBJ2-7; CDR3 protein: CASSYSTNPYEQYF; CDR3 DNA: TGTGCCAGCAGTTACTCGACAAATCCCTACGAGCAGTACTTC
V gene: TRBV7-9; clone size: once; D gene: .; J gene: TRBJ1-2; CDR3 protein: CASSFRGNHGYTF; CDR3 DNA: TGTGCCAGCAGCTTTCGGGGGAATCATGGCTACACCTTC
V gene: TRBV11-2; clone size: .; D gene: .; J gene: TRBJ1-4; CDR3 protein: CASSRASRVWTNEKLFF; CDR3 DNA: TGTGCCAGCAGCCGAGCATCTCGTGTTTGGACTAATGAAAAACTGTTTTTT
V gene: TRBV29-1; clone size: .; D gene: .; J gene: TRBJ1-2; CDR3 protein: CSAGTGFYGYTF; CDR3 DNA: TGCAGCGCCGGAACAGGGTTCTATGGCTACACCTTC
V gene: TRBV2; clone size: .; D gene: .; J gene: TRBJ2-5; CDR3 protein: CASSGGAGRETQYF; CDR3 DNA: TGTGCCAGCAGTGGTGGCGCGGGAAGGGAGACCCAGTACTTC
V gene: TRBV20-1; clone size: .; D gene: .; J gene: TRBJ1-1; CDR3 protein: CSARGTFGAFF; CDR3 DNA: TGCAGTGCTAGAGGGACATTTGGAGCTTTCTTT
V gene: TRBV28; clone size: .; D gene: .; J gene: TRBJ1-4; CDR3 protein: CASRDPVEKLFF; CDR3 DNA: TGTGCCAGTCGGGACCCTGTTGAAAAACTGTTTTTT
V gene: TRBV7-9; clone size: few; D gene: TRBD2; J gene: TRBJ2-1; CDR3 protein: CASSGLADEQFF; CDR3 DNA: TGTGCCAGCAGCGGACTAGCGGATGAGCAGTTCTTC
V gene: TRBV10-3; clone size: .; D gene: .; J gene: TRBJ1-2; CDR3 protein: CAISPNLGGYTF; CDR3 DNA: TGTGCCATCAGTCCCAACCTTGGAGGCTACACCTTC
V gene: TRBV18; clone size: .; D gene: .; J gene: TRBJ1-4; CDR3 protein: CASSPVLQGEKLFF; CDR3 DNA: TGTGCCAGCTCACCCGTCCTCCAGGGGGAAAAACTGTTTTTT
V gene: TRBV27; clone size: .; D gene: .; J gene: TRBJ2-1; CDR3 protein: CASPPADEQFF; CDR3 DNA: TGTGCCAGCCCCCCTGCGGATGAGCAGTTCTTC
V gene: TRBV7-2; clone size: .; D gene: .; J gene: TRBJ1-5; CDR3 protein: CASSFFTDQPQHF; CDR3 DNA: TGTGCCAGCAGCTTTTTCACGGATCAGCCCCAGCATTTT
V gene: TRBV10-3; clone size: .; D gene: .; J gene: TRBJ2-1; CDR3 protein: CAIKDESSYNEQFF; CDR3 DNA: TGTGCCATCAAGGACGAAAGCTCCTACAATGAGCAGTTCTTC
V gene: TRBV10-3; clone size: .; D gene: .; J gene: TRBJ2-7; CDR3 protein: CAISVSRSYEQYF; CDR3 DNA: TGTGCCATCAGTGTATCCCGCTCCTACGAGCAGTACTTC
V gene: TRBV5-4; clone size: few; D gene: .; J gene: TRBJ2-1; CDR3 protein: CASSFTRSSYNEQFF; CDR3 DNA: TGTGCCAGCAGTTTCACCCGGAGCTCCTACAATGAGCAGTTCTTC
V gene: TRBV5-1; clone size: .; D gene: .; J gene: TRBJ2-1; CDR3 protein: CASSSTPRSYNEQFF; CDR3 DNA: TGCGCCAGCAGCTCGACACCTCGCTCCTACAATGAGCAGTTCTTC
V gene: TRBV4-3; clone size: .; D gene: .; J gene: TRBJ1-4; CDR3 protein: CASSPGRGTTNEKLFF; CDR3 DNA: TGCGCCAGCAGCCCCGGGAGGGGGACTACTAATGAAAAACTGTTTTTT
V gene: TRBV4-3; clone size: once; D gene: TRBD1; J gene: TRBJ1-1; CDR3 protein: CASSQAPGTVNTEAFF; CDR3 DNA: TGCGCCAGCAGCCAAGCCCCCGGGACAGTGAACACTGAAGCTTTCTTT